This TCR beta chain was recovered during a study of OX40 agonist ivuxolimab in advanced cancers. TCRdb's table, derived via immunoSEQ multiplex PCR, lists solely in-frame clones and lacks some. The sample consists of about 66,000 clones, roughly 81% of them appearing once. The sample here was CD4+ or CD8+ T cells sorted from blood, taken in a trial of the OX40 agonist ivuxolimab. The clonotype was recovered from an adult with an advanced solid tumor such as melanoma, head and neck, liver or kidney cancer.

CDR3 protein: CAREIRGRGNEKLFF. Here the CDR3 DNA reads TGTGCCCGGGAGATCCGGGGGAGGGGTAATGAAAAACTGTTTTTT. V gene TRBV30 combines with J gene TRBJ1-4, with a possible D match to TRBD1 (5 bases). Per germline, CDR1 GTSNPN and CDR2 SVGIG (reference sequence). The V and J ends lost 8 bases and 4 bases respectively, with 20 bases between them. The CDR3 consists of 15 residues.